Ten or more counts support the clone carrying this T cell receptor (beta chain). A single record per CDR3 protein comes from TCRdb applying MiXCR to the 5' RACE reads. The sample includes around 330,000 distinct CDR3 sequences, under 14% seen only once; the top ten take roughly a tenth. The sample comes from a study of CD8 T cells in ankylosing spondylitis. Germline CDR1 ENHRY, CDR2 SYGVKD. This CDR3 is 12 amino acids long. With V trimmed by 4 bases and J by 8 bases, 2 bases remained unmatched. The rearrangement links TRBV10-3 to TRBJ1-2; 9 nucleotides agree with TRBD1. This TCR derives from a female donor with ankylosing spondylitis or in good health (not recorded which). Sequenced sample: blood, either unsorted or a sorted T cell fraction (not recorded which). DNA for the CDR3: TGTGCCATCAGTGGAACAGGGGGCGGCTACACCTTC. Its protein product is CAISGTGGGYTF.